This paragraph reports one T cell receptor beta chain. This clonotype was detected many times. Its binding antigen is unknown. No quality values exist for individual bases; no much larger clone is one base distant. The sample originates from a study of identical twins listed by TCRdb under 2016. About the investigation overall: To test whether fetal clonotypes persist, this study deep-sequenced TCR alpha and beta repertoires from monozygotic twins, from unrelated adults of various ages, and from cord blood. To rule out contamination, replicate twin experiments were performed at different times with different library preparation protocols.

Study-level results and caveats: Invariant T cells such as MAIT and iNKT could partly confound zero-insertion analyses, although diverse VJ usage argued against such confounding for most clonotypes. Compared with coincidental sharing between unrelated individuals, out-of-frame TCR alpha sequences shared between twins showed an excess of sequences with low generation probability. A weaker excess of twin sharing was found in beta out-of-frame sequences because the signal-to-noise ratio was lowered by fewer shared sequences. Out-of-frame TCR alpha sharing in monozygotic twins was systematically underestimated by recombination models, whereas sharing between unrelated individuals was in agreement with the recombination models. Fewer insertions were carried by abundant cord blood beta clonotypes, a similar but weaker trend appeared in young adult naive repertoires, and no such trend appeared in memory repertoires. Because the same donors could not be followed over many years, the conclusions depended on cross-sectional statistical analysis.

The CDR1 and CDR2 encoded by the germline V gene are KGHDR and SFDVKD. The CDR3 sequence holds 14 residues, the cysteine and phenylalanine included. Of all the DNA, just the CDR3 is kept, 42 bases in frame from base 1. The trim is 3 bases for V and 2 bases for J, with a gap of 6 bases between the germline ends. Preparation of the library involved 5' RACE. TCRdb names Illumina HiSeq 2000 as the instrument used. Template switching added a universal primer binding site, and the final cDNA carried a unique molecular identifier that allowed TCR cDNA molecules to be counted accurately. Specific primers in the conserved constant-segment region were used to synthesize first-strand cDNA for the TCR alpha and beta chains. Each cDNA library was double barcoded, with a SMART-Mk sample barcode plus Illumina barcodes, to control for contamination. TruSeq adapter sequences and Illumina sample barcodes were added in two successive PCR steps. TCR alpha and beta cDNA libraries were sequenced on the Illumina HiSeq platform with custom primers. Turning to the authors' computational methods: Unique molecular identifiers were extracted from raw reads with MiGEC, and CDR3 positions were determined with MiXCR. For each individual, recombination models were inferred using an EM algorithm with the repgenHMM and IGoR tools. The analysis of shared clonotypes was done with the tcR package in R, with sharing normalized by the product of cloneset sizes. To study raw recombination free of thymic and clonal selection effects, out-of-frame nonproductive sequences were analyzed. TCRdb trimmed the raw reads at Q25, called clones with MiXCR and kept productive beta chains. CDR3 protein duplicates are merged, each entry listing the most common genes and DNA. V and J calls and clone size were set by TCRdb, not the authors. The sample table lists around 100,000 distinct CDR3 sequences, 5.9% of them with a count of one. Around 12% of the sample comes from the top ten.

Every donor in the study was a healthy Caucasian. Miltenyi CD45RO+ enrichment and human naive T-cell isolation kits were used to isolate memory (CD45RO+) and naive T cells from PBMC. Material for sequencing was memory T cells sorted from blood. The cell subset or site label corresponds to: CD45RO+ enriched T cells. This receptor was taken from a woman between 50 and 59 years old in good health. The sequence links TRBV24-1 to TRBJ2-2, with the D segment identity uncertain. The CDR3 reads CATSDNDNTGELFF. The nucleotide sequence reads TGTGCCACCAGTGATAATGACAACACCGGGGAGCTGTTTTTT.